This T cell receptor (beta chain) is drawn from a study of neurological immune-mediated disorders. By 5'RACE with 10-nucleotide random UMIs, the cDNA was made. One entry per CDR3 protein, called by TCRdb with MiXCR from the 5' RACE reads. Of 20,000 to 30,000 distinct CDR3 sequences in the sample, less than 15% were seen once. This clonotype was recorded at least ten times. Its specificity is unknown. Stated time point: technical triplicate 1. Sorted libraries used 800,000 to 1,000,000 CD4+ or CD8+ T cells. V lost 1 base, J lost 11 bases, and 14 bases lay in between. The germline V gene has CDR1 LGHDT and CDR2 YNNKEL (reference sequence). This CDR3 is 13 amino acids long. General study points: While HTLV-1-associated myelopathy showed the greatest TCR clonal expansion, multiple sclerosis showed the least, falling below healthy controls. Across subjects, expanded clones had no CDR3 amino acid sequences in common, pointing to private repertoires in all groups.

The receptor was derived from a female donor with HTLV-1-associated myelopathy (HAM/TSP). The rearrangement uses TRBV3-1 and TRBJ1-1, with a possible D match to TRBD1 (5 bases). The sample was CD4+ T cells from blood. CDR3 DNA sequence: TGTGCCAGCAGCCAAGCCGTAGGGGTTGGGGCTTTCTTT. Translating gives CASSQAVGVGAFF.